Each of the 28 T cell receptor beta chains below was sequenced from the same sample in a study of cytomegalovirus exposure and HLA in healthy donors. The PCR made use of 60 Vbeta and 13 Jbeta primers. Data came from immunoSEQ multiplex PCR; TCRdb stores just in-frame clones and leaves some out. The sample holds 95,000 to 150,000 clones; roughly three fifths are singletons and the top ten take approximately 8%. The sequencing input was PBMCs. These receptor sequences come from a woman aged 40-49 years in good health and CMV-seropositive.

V gene TRBV12-5 combines with J gene TRBJ2-2; 12 bases match TRBD2. The CDR3 runs 18 residues. V gave up 10 bases and J gave up 1 base; unmatched junction bases: 13. Germline assignment: CDR1 LGHNT and CDR2 FRNRAP. CDR3 sequence (DNA): TGTGCTAACACCCGGGCTAGCGGGGGGGCCGTGAACACCGGGGAGCTGTTTTTT. As protein: CANTRASGGAVNTGELFF.

By sample share, this clone is medium-sized. The chain has TRBV7-9 and TRBJ2-7, with D maybe TRBD2 (5 bases). The V end was cut by 1 base, the J end by 3 bases, with 7 bases between. Germline assignment: CDR1 SEHNR and CDR2 FQNEAQ (reference sequence). The CDR3 length is 13 residues. CDR3 sequence reads: CASSLETNYEQYF. DNA of the CDR3: TGTGCCAGCAGCTTAGAGACTAACTACGAGCAGTACTTC.

The chain links TRBV19 to TRBJ1-6; 8 bases are shared with TRBD1. Germline CDR1 is LNHDA and CDR2 is SQIVND (reference sequence). This CDR3 region has 17 residues. The V gene end was trimmed by 5 bases and the J gene end by 0 bases; junction bases not matched to a gene: 6. The CDR3 is CASSAGQAVSYNSPLHF. CDR3 bases: TGTGCCAGTAGTGCGGGACAGGCGGTCTCCTATAATTCACCCCTCCACTTT.

The chain carries TRBV19 and TRBJ1-3, with D possibly TRBD1 on 5 matching bases. V lost 2 bases, J lost 0 bases, and 8 bases lay in between. Germline V gene sequence: CDR1 LNHDA, CDR2 SQIVND (reference sequence). The CDR3 is 15 amino acids. The CDR3 here is CASSISDSSGNTIYF. The CDR3 DNA reads as TGTGCCAGTAGTATATCTGACAGCTCTGGAAACACCATATATTTT.

The chain is built from TRBV10-2 and TRBJ1-2, with 10 bases matching TRBD1. Germline loops: CDR1 WSHSY, CDR2 SAAADI. CDR3 length equals 15 residues. The junction had 7 bases not matched to a gene; V was cut back by 7 bases and J by 2 bases. This chain's CDR3 is CASTIEGQGNYGYTF. The CDR3 region has the DNA TGCGCCAGCACCATCGAGGGACAGGGGAACTATGGCTACACCTTC.

V usage is TRBV25-1 and J usage is TRBJ2-1; 13 bases match TRBD2. The V segment lost 2 bases and the J segment 8 bases; nucleotides outside the gene matches: 6. Germline V gene lookup returns CDR1 MGHDK and CDR2 SYGVNS. CDR3 length: 16 amino acids. The CDR3 sequence is CASSETSGGAWDEQFF. The CDR3 coding sequence is TGTGCCAGCAGTGAAACTAGCGGGGGGGCTTGGGATGAGCAGTTCTTC.

V usage is TRBV10-3 and J usage is TRBJ2-1, with 7 bases lining up with TRBD1. The germline gives CDR1 ENHRY, CDR2 SYGVKD. This CDR3 is built from 15 residues. After removal of 6 bases from V and 0 bases from J, the junction contained 5 bases not matched to a gene. The CDR3: CAISYRDSSYNEQFF. DNA for the CDR3: TGTGCCATCAGCTACCGGGACAGCTCCTACAATGAGCAGTTCTTC.

The chain combines TRBV5-8 with TRBJ2-3, with 9 bases identical to TRBD1. Per germline, CDR1 SGHTS and CDR2 YDEGEE. This CDR3 spans 14 amino acids. J was trimmed by 3 bases and V by 7 bases; bases with no gene match: 6. The CDR3: CASVRDRVTDTQYF. As DNA, the CDR3 is TGTGCCAGCGTCCGGGACAGGGTGACAGATACGCAGTATTTT.

The rearrangement uses TRBV6-1 and TRBJ2-7, with D possibly TRBD2 on 6 matching bases. The CDR3 covers 15 residues. V lost 3 bases, J lost 5 bases, and 17 bases lay in between. From germline, CDR1 is MNHNS and CDR2 SASEGT. CDR3 residues: CASSDSAGMVNEQYF. In nucleotides, the CDR3 is TGTGCCAGCAGTGATTCGGCGGGAATGGTCAACGAGCAGTACTTC.

The rearrangement links TRBV5-1 to TRBJ1-1, with 8 positions matching TRBD1. This CDR3 has 16 residues. Germline V lookup: CDR1 SGHRS, CDR2 YFSETQ. The V gene end was trimmed by 7 bases and the J gene end by 0 bases; junction bases not matched to a gene: 11. The CDR3 bases are TGCGCCAGCGGCCCGGAGAGGACAGGGATGAACACTGAAGCTTTCTTT. Translating gives CASGPERTGMNTEAFF. The variable domain in full, with the rest retrieved from reference TRBV5-1 and TRBJ1-1, is KAGVTQTPRYLIKTRGQQVTLSCSPISGHRSVSWYQQTPGQGLQFLFEYFSETQRNKGNFPGRFSGRQFSNSRSEMNVSTLELGDSALYLCASGPERTGMNTEAFFGQGTRLTVV.

The chain links TRBV27 to TRBJ1-1; D not certain. Trimming left V 6 bases short and J 6 bases short, with 14 bases between. Germline V gives CDR1 MNHEY, CDR2 SMNVEV (reference sequence). CDR3 length: 13 amino acids. CDR3 bases: TGTGCCAGCAGGGCAAGGAGAGAGGCTGAAGCTTTCTTT. Amino acids: CASRARREAEAFF.

The V and J genes are TRBV10-1 and TRBJ2-7; tentative D call: TRBD2 (6 bases). The CDR3 is 15 residues long. V lost 8 bases to trimming and J lost 2 bases, with 19 bases between them. Germline V gene sequence: CDR1 WNHNN, CDR2 SYGVQD (reference sequence). The CDR3 DNA sequence: TGCGCCAGCTCGGAGGGGACGGGCATCCCCTACGAGCAGTACTTC. It codes for CASSEGTGIPYEQYF.

The V gene is TRBV28, the J gene TRBJ1-5; 8 nucleotides match TRBD1. V was clipped by 3 bases and J by 7 bases; unmatched bases: 5. Germline values: CDR1 MDHEN, CDR2 SYDVKM. This CDR3 spans 14 amino acids. The CDR3 here is CASSLTGVRQPQHF. The CDR3 coding sequence is TGTGCCAGCAGTTTGACAGGGGTCAGGCAGCCCCAGCATTTT.

The chain employs TRBV7-9 and TRBJ1-4; unclear D gene. CDR3 length: 14 amino acids. Germline CDR1 reads SEHNR; CDR2 reads FQNEAQ (reference sequence). V lost 5 bases and J lost 5, with 12 bases in between. The CDR3 sequence: CASSATNSNEKLFF. Here the CDR3 DNA reads TGTGCCAGCAGCGCCACTAACTCCAATGAAAAACTGTTTTTT.

The DNA for the CDR3 is TGCGCCAGCAGTTTTAGTCCCCGGACAGCGGAGACCCAGTACTTC. It encodes CASSFSPRTAETQYF. The chain recombines TRBV10-2 with TRBJ2-5; D may be TRBD1 (6 bases). The V and J ends lost 5 bases and 5 bases respectively, with 18 bases between them. Germline loops: CDR1 WSHSY, CDR2 SAAADI. This CDR3 has 15 residues.

The J gene is TRBJ1-3, the V gene TRBV9; D might be TRBD1 (5 bases). The V gene lost 0 bases and the J gene lost 0 bases, with 13 bases spanning the gap. Germline V gives CDR1 SGDLS, CDR2 YYNGEE. This CDR3 spans 17 amino acids. The CDR3 nucleotides read TGTGCCAGCAGCGTAGACCCCACAGGAACCTCTGGAAACACCATATATTTT. It encodes CASSVDPTGTSGNTIYF.

This chain uses TRBV6-1 with TRBJ2-1; D is uncertain. CDR3 length equals 16 residues. Per germline, CDR1 MNHNS and CDR2 SASEGT. Trimming took 2 bases from V and 0 from J, leaving 11 bases between them. CDR3 DNA: TGTGCCAGCAGTGAAATGCAGGTCTACTCCTACAATGAGCAGTTCTTC. Translated, it gives CASSEMQVYSYNEQFF.

This clone was found many times. V is TRBV15 and J is TRBJ2-3; D is undetermined. Germline CDR1 is LNHNV and CDR2 is YYDKDF (reference sequence). CDR3 length: 15 residues. Trimming took off 4 bases at V and 4 bases at J, with 15 bases between the two ends. The CDR3 sequence: CATSTRLGEADTQYF. In DNA, the CDR3 is TGTGCCACCAGCACCCGACTCGGTGAGGCAGATACGCAGTATTTT.

This chain uses TRBV27 with TRBJ1-3, with D uncertain. V dropped 8 bases and J dropped 0 bases, with 8 bases sitting between them. This CDR3 comprises 13 residues. Germline lookup yields CDR1 MNHEY and CDR2 SMNVEV (reference sequence). The CDR3 region has the DNA TGTGCCAGCCGGGGAGTCTCTGGAAACACCATATATTTT. Translation: CASRGVSGNTIYF.

The chain couples TRBV30 to TRBJ1-5, with 8 bases matching TRBD1. The CDR3 sequence is 16 residues long. The junction had 9 bases not matched to a gene; V was cut back by 3 bases and J by 2 bases. The V gene's germline CDR1 is GTSNPN and CDR2 SVGIG (reference sequence). The chain's CDR3 is CAWSDPGTGRNQPQHF. CDR3 bases: TGTGCCTGGAGCGACCCCGGGACAGGCCGCAATCAGCCCCAGCATTTT. Full variable domain (outside the CDR3, taken from reference TRBV30 and TRBJ1-5): SQTIHQWPATLVQPVGSPLSLECTVEGTSNPNLYWYRQAAGRGLQLLFYSVGIGQISSEVPQNLSASRPQDRQFILSSKKLLLSDSGFYLCAWSDPGTGRNQPQHFGDGTRLSIL.

This chain joins TRBV7-9 and TRBJ2-7, with D maybe TRBD2 (6 bases). Looked up from germline, CDR1 is SEHNR and CDR2 is FQNEAQ (reference sequence). This CDR3 has 13 amino acids. V lost 8 bases and J lost 3, with 14 bases in between. The CDR3 region has the DNA TGTGCCAGCGGTCGGGGGACTTTCTACGAGCAGTACTTC. Amino acid sequence: CASGRGTFYEQYF. Together with reference TRBV7-9 and TRBJ2-7, the CDR3 gives the full variable domain: DTGVSQNPRHKITKRGQNVTFRCDPISEHNRLYWYRQTLGQGPEFLTYFQNEAQLEKSRLLSDRFSAERPKGSFSTLEIQRTEQGDSAMYLCASGRGTFYEQYFGPGTRLTVT.

The chain joins TRBV30 to TRBJ1-1; 9 nucleotides agree with TRBD1. This CDR3 is 13 amino acids long. Germline V gene sequence: CDR1 GTSNPN, CDR2 SVGIG (reference sequence). With 3 bases clipped from V and 9 bases from J, the junction kept 8 bases outside the gene matches. The CDR3 nucleotides read TGTGCCTGGAGCGGGACAGGGACGGCTCAAGCTTTCTTT. This gives the protein CAWSGTGTAQAFF.

This chain joins TRBV11-3 and TRBJ2-4; the match to TRBD2 covers 10 bases. Trimming took 2 bases from V and 7 from J; bases not matched to a gene: 14. Germline CDR1 is SGHNT and CDR2 is YENEEA. The length of the CDR3 is 18 residues. CDR3 in DNA: TGTGCCAGCAGCTTAAATCGAGCGGGGGGGTCGTCGTGGAACATTCAGTACTTC. This translates into CASSLNRAGGSSWNIQYF.

V gene TRBV25-1 combines with J gene TRBJ2-7, with 7 bases lining up with TRBD1. The V and J ends lost 10 bases and 9 bases, in that order; junction bases with no gene match: 12. Per germline, CDR1 MGHDK and CDR2 SYGVNS. The CDR3 is 12 amino acids. In nucleotides, the CDR3 is TGTGCCACCAGACCGACAGGGCGAGTGCAGTACTTC. Translated, it gives CATRPTGRVQYF.

This clone came up a few times. This chain connects TRBV28 to TRBJ1-1, with D unresolved. Germline V gene data show CDR1 as MDHEN and CDR2 as SYDVKM. The CDR3 is 13 residues long. The ends were cut back, 2 bases at V and 0 bases at J, with 4 bases in the middle. The DNA of the CDR3 is TGTGCCAGCAGTTTAGAGATGAACACTGAAGCTTTCTTT. Protein sequence: CASSLEMNTEAFF.

This rearrangement joins TRBV9 to TRBJ2-7; 10 positions agree with TRBD1. Germline values: CDR1 SGDLS, CDR2 YYNGEE. J lost 3 bases, V lost 1 base, and 4 bases had no gene match. This CDR3 comprises 15 residues. The CDR3 DNA follows: TGTGCCAGCAGCGTAAGCTGGACAGGGGGCTACGAGCAGTACTTC. Its protein product is CASSVSWTGGYEQYF.

The chain links TRBV28 to TRBJ2-1; maybe TRBD1 (5 bases). The CDR3 sequence is 17 residues long. The V gene's germline CDR1 is MDHEN and CDR2 SYDVKM. V lost 5 bases, J lost 1 base, and 18 bases lay in between. CDR3 bases: TGTGCCAGCAGTCCCAGGGCCGCCTTGAAGTCCTACAATGAGCAGTTCTTC. It encodes CASSPRAALKSYNEQFF. The entire variable domain, with the rest obtained from reference TRBV28 and TRBJ2-1, is as follows: DVKVTQSSRYLVKRTGEKVFLECVQDMDHENMFWYRQDPGLGLRLIYFSYDVKMKEKGDIPEGYSVSREKKERFSLILESASTNQTSMYLCASSPRAALKSYNEQFFGPGTRLTVL.

CDR3 region: CASSIFTGGSAGYTF. The CDR3 nucleotides are TGTGCCAGCAGCATATTCACAGGGGGCTCTGCTGGCTACACCTTC. V is TRBV7-8 and J is TRBJ1-2; 9 nucleotides agree with TRBD1. Germline V CDR1 and CDR2: SGHVS, FQNEAQ. After removal of 5 bases from V and 7 bases from J, the junction contained 11 bases not matched to a gene. The CDR3 runs 15 residues.